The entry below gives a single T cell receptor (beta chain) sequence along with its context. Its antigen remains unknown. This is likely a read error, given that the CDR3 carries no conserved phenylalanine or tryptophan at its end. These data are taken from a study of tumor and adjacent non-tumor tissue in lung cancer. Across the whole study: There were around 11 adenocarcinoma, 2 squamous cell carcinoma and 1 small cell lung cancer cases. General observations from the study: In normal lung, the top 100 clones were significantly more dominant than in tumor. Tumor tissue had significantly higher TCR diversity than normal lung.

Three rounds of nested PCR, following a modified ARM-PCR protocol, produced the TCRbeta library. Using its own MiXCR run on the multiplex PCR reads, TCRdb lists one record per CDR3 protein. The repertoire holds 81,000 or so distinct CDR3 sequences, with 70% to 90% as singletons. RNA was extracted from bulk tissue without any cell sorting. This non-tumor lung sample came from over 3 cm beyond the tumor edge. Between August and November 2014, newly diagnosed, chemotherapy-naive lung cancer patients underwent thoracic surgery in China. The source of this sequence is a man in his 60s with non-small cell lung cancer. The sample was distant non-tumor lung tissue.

CDR3 region: CACNRPRLAGRYKQFL. The CDR3 coding sequence is TGTGCCTGCAATCGGCCCAGGCTAGCGGGGCGCTATAAGCAGTTCTTG. This chain links TRBV6-2 or TRBV6-3 with TRBJ2-1; TRBD2 agrees at 9 bases. The V segment lost 11 bases and the J segment 11 bases; nucleotides outside the gene matches: 22. CDR1 is MNHEY, CDR2 SVGEGT, per germline. The CDR3 runs 16 residues.